This is a list of T cell receptor beta chains from one sample in a study of T-cell memory formation after mild COVID-19. A single record per CDR3 protein comes from TCRdb applying MiXCR to the 5' RACE reads. Of hundreds of thousands of distinct CDR3 sequences listed, around 15% are singletons. Input material: PBMCs or a T cell subset sorted from them (not recorded which). The receptors shown here come from a man younger than 30 who had mild COVID-19 (a few samples of this study predate the infection). Cell type and time point are not known. The CDR3 runs from the conserved cysteine through the conserved F or W. A D gene is named only where the DNA matches it firmly. Clone size is given for some rows only: seen once, a few or many times, or a class if the clone is expanded.

TRBJ2-5 TRBD2 few TRBV5-1 CASSWGSGEGETQYF TGCGCCAGCAGCTGGGGAAGCGGGGAAGGAGAGACCCAGTACTTC
TRBJ2-1 TRBD2 few TRBV7-6 CASSRTSGGSGEQFF TGTGCCAGCAGCCGGACTAGCGGGGGGTCGGGGGAGCAGTTCTTC
TRBJ2-7 TRBD2 many TRBV20-1 CSASSLAGGYEQYF TGCAGTGCTAGTAGTCTAGCGGGGGGCTACGAGCAGTACTTC
TRBJ1-2 TRBD1 few TRBV6-5 CASRVEDRANYGYTF TGTGCCAGCAGGGTTGAGGACAGGGCAAACTATGGCTACACCTTC
TRBJ2-1 NA few TRBV6-4 CASSDVSGAPYNEQFF TGTGCCAGCAGTGACGTCTCCGGGGCTCCCTACAATGAGCAGTTCTTC
TRBJ2-1 NA many TRBV5-1 CASSTTESSYNEQFF TGCGCCAGCAGCACGACCGAGAGCTCCTACAATGAGCAGTTCTTC
TRBJ1-2 TRBD1 few TRBV3-1 CASSDTTGENGYTF TGTGCCAGCAGCGACACGACAGGGGAGAATGGCTACACCTTC
TRBJ2-1 NA few TRBV7-8 CASSRTPTPISEQFF TGTGCCAGCAGCCGGACCCCTACACCAATCAGTGAGCAGTTCTTC
TRBJ2-5 TRBD2 many TRBV12-3/TRBV12-4 CASSSLAGEETQYF TGTGCCAGCAGTTCCCTAGCGGGGGAAGAGACCCAGTACTTC
TRBJ1-1 NA NA TRBV11-2 CASSEVYRAFF TGTGCCAGCAGCGAGGTGTATAGAGCTTTCTTT
TRBJ2-3 NA NA TRBV12-3/TRBV12-4 CASSAAQGTDTQYF TGTGCCAGCAGTGCAGCGCAGGGCACAGATACGCAGTATTTT
TRBJ2-3 NA NA TRBV9 CATSPQGTTQYF TGTGCCACCTCGCCTCAGGGAACTACGCAGTATTTT
TRBJ2-1 TRBD1 few TRBV14 CASAGLGDRDNEQFF TGTGCCAGCGCTGGTCTCGGGGACAGGGACAATGAGCAGTTCTTC
TRBJ2-7 TRBD1 few TRBV5-1 CASSLAGTGEYEQYF TGCGCCAGCAGCTTGGCCGGGACAGGGGAGTACGAGCAGTACTTC
TRBJ2-7 NA NA TRBV20-1 CSARDEAGAPPHEQYF TGCAGTGCTAGAGATGAGGCGGGGGCCCCTCCCCACGAGCAGTACTTC
TRBJ2-2 NA many TRBV29-1 CSVEMVGTGELFF TGCAGCGTTGAAATGGTTGGCACCGGGGAGCTGTTTTTT
TRBJ2-3 TRBD1 few TRBV29-1 CSVGWGSGQSTSTDTQYF TGCAGCGTGGGATGGGGTTCGGGACAGTCTACTAGCACAGATACGCAGTATTTT
TRBJ2-2 NA many TRBV20-1 CSARPTTNTGELFF TGCAGTGCTAGGCCGACTACGAACACCGGGGAGCTGTTTTTT